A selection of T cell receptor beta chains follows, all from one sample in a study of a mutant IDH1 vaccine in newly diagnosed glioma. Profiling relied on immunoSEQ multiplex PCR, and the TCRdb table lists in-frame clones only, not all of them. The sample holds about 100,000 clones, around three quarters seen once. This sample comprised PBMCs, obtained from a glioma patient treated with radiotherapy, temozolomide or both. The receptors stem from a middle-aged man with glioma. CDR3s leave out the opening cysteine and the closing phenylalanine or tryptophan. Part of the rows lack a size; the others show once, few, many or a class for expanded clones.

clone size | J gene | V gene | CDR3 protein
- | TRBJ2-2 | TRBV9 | ASSAPGRNTGELF
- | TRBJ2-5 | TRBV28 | ASSLADMGKETQY
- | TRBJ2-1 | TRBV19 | ASSMRSPRLEQF
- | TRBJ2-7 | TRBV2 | ASSEGTGDTYEQY
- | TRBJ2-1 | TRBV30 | AWSVRGLGHNEQF
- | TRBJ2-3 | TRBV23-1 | ASPKPGADTDTQY
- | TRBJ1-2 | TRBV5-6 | ASSLDTDYGYT
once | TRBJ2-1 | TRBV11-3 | ASSFTSGNEQF
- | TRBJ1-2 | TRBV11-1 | ASSLRQAST
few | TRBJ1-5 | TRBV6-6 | ASSSGQGAKQPQH
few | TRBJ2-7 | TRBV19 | ASSIGGYYEQY
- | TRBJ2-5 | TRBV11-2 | ASSSPGGRETQY
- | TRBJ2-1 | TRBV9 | ASSVALTSYNEQF
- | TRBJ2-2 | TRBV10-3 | AISESDGTGELF
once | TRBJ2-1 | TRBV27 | ASSLGTVNVNEQF
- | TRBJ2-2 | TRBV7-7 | ASSLGPSGTGELF
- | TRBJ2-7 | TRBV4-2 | ASSPTSGRFEQY
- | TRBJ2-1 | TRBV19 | ASSMGRLAVYNEQF
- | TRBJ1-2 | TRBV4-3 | ASSRETGNYGYT
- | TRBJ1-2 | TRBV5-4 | ASSGPRTNYGYT
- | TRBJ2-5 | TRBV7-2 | ASAGGQETQY
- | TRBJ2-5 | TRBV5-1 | ASSYLAGQETQY
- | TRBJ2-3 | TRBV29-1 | SFKRQGGTDTQY
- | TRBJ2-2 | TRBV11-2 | ASSLGVGLVF
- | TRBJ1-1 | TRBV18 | ASSEQTHTEAF
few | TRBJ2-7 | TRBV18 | ASSPSPIPTYEQY
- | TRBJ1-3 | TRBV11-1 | ASSIRGQTGSGNTIY
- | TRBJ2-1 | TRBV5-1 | ASNRGSGLAGNEQF
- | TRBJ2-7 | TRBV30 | AWSLTGVGAYEQY
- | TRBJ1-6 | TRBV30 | AWSRDRDFSYNSPLH
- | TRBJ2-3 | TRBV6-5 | ASSYSQHPYTQY
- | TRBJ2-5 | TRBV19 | ASSISGQQETQY
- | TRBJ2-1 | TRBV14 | ASSQDPALEPFSYNEQF
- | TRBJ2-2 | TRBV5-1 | ASSLMGQAGGELF
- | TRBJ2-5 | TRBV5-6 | ASSFRAGVGETQY
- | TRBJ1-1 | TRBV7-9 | ASSPTGVNTEAF
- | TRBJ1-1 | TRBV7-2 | ASSLAGMNTEAF
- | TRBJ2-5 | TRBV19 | ASSITGPETQY
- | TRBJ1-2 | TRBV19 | ASSIDTDITRGYT
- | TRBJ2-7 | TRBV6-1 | ASSDQVAYEQY
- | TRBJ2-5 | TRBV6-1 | ASSEQGETQY
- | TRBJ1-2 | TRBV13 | ASSSLGEGYT
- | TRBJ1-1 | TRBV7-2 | ASSWGRANTEAF
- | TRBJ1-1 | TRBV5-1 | ASSLDVNTEAF
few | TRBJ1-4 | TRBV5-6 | ASSFNEAEKLF
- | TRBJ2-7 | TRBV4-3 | ASSQGEGLEQY
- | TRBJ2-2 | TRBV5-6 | ASSLNWAGGYTGELF
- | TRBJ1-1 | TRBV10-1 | ASSESRAGAGEAF
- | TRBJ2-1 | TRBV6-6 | ASSQTSGPYNEQF
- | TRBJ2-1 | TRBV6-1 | ASSVTGGEVDEQF
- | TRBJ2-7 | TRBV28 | ASSSIRGDSYSYEQY
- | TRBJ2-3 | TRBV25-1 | ASSVFSDTQY
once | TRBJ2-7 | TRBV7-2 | ASFGGGVGEQY
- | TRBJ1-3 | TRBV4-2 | ASSQTTDRVSGNTIY